These 2 T cell receptor beta chains were sequenced from one sample in a study of T-cell memory formation after mild COVID-19 (dated by TCRdb to the early 2020s). The method was 5' RACE. The data were produced on an Illumina NovaSeq 6000. Through fastp at Q25 and MiXCR, TCRdb rebuilt clones from the public reads, retaining in-frame beta chains. Duplicate CDR3 protein sequences are folded into a single record with the most common DNA and genes. The sample data list 400,000 to 500,000 distinct CDR3 sequences, and roughly 26% of these were observed just once. The ten largest clones add up to about 10% of the sample. Input material: PBMCs or a T cell subset sorted from them (not recorded which). Receptors originate from an adult woman who had mild COVID-19 (a few samples of this study predate the infection). The sample titles of this study are shuffled in the database, so cell type and time point are left out; the donor was told from shared clones.

The V and J genes are TRBV6-2 or TRBV6-3 and TRBJ2-1; either TRBD1 or TRBD2 may fit D (5 bases each). Looked up from germline, CDR1 is MNHEY and CDR2 is SVGEGT. Trimming stripped 5 bases from V and 0 bases from J, with 20 bases between. The CDR3 loop spans 18 amino acids. The CDR3 nucleotides read TGTGCCAGCAGTCTAACACCTGGGACCTTTAACTCCTACAATGAGCAGTTCTTC. Its translation: CASSLTPGTFNSYNEQFF.

The sample holds a few counts of this clonotype. This could be a read error, since a much larger clone is one nucleotide away. J is TRBJ1-1 and V is TRBV7-9, with D uncertain. Germline assignment: CDR1 SEHNR and CDR2 FQNEAQ (reference sequence). V was clipped by 1 base and J by 1 base, with 4 bases between them. The CDR3 covers 13 residues. CDR3: CASSLEENTEAFF. In DNA form, the CDR3 reads TGTGCCAGCAGCTTAGAGGAGAACACTGAAGCTTTCTTT. Full variable domain (missing parts from reference TRBV7-9 and TRBJ1-1): DTGVSQNPRHKITKRGQNVTFRCDPISEHNRLYWYRQTLGQGPEFLTYFQNEAQLEKSRLLSDRFSAERPKGSFSTLEIQRTEQGDSAMYLCASSLEENTEAFFGQGTRLTVV.